This T cell receptor beta chain came from a study of molecular identifiers for immune sequencing clone quantification (dated by TCRdb to 2016 to 2019). Background for the entire study: In a replicate experiment, RNA from 20,000 or 100,000 naive CD8 T cells was split into five aliquots, four of which were sequenced. This methods study benchmarked molecular-identifier clustering-based TCR repertoire sequencing (MIDCIRS) and TCR RNA copy counting, using CD8 T cells to do so.

Summary of the overall study and its limitations: Modeling gave around 2.7 recovered TCR RNA copies per cell versus about ten by digital PCR, implying around 31% capture efficiency. Identical TCR molecules sharing a barcode could cause highly expanded clone sizes to be underestimated. Spiked-in Jurkat TCR RNA equivalent to a single cell was reported to be detectable even among approximately 1 million naive CD8 T cells. In CMV-specific effector cells, over 97% of molecules were held by clones above 20 RNA copies, whereas under 1% of molecules were held by such clones in naive cells. When barcode sub-clustering was not used, chimeric consensus sequences inflated TCR diversity, with chimeras reaching as high as 47%. Naive libraries contained spiked-in Jurkat TCR RNA (more than 9 copies' worth), which is not part of the donor repertoire.

Library creation used PCR. Sequencing relied on a NextSeq 500. Preparation of bulk TCR libraries followed a previously described approach, with the TCR primers listed in Table S5. Total RNA was purified with the Qiagen AllPrep DNA/RNA kit. Reads from multiple sequencing runs of the same library were pooled before analysis. The authors' pipeline ran thus. Reads were retained only if the reads had an exact TCR constant sequence, and the retained reads were trimmed to 150 nt and grouped according to their 12-nt molecular barcodes. Reads in each barcode group were sub-clustered using a 15% Levenshtein threshold, and a quality-weighted consensus sequence was built for each RNA molecule. Non-functional sequences were discarded, and so were lower-count sequences lying one edit away from another sequence. Barcode sub-clusters with fewer than 20% of the maximum read count were removed, based on fitting two negative binomial distributions. In-frame beta chains were kept once TCRdb had trimmed the public reads at Q25 with fastp and called clones with MiXCR. Entries are consolidated by CDR3 protein sequence, retaining the most common genes and DNA. The V and J calls, along with clone size, are taken from TCRdb and not from the paper's own processing. This sample comprises 40,000 to 65,000 distinct CDR3 sequences, more than 35% of them detected only once. The top ten clones comprise around 4% of the sample.

In regard to this clonotype: The clone's antigen remains unknown. Because it lacks the conserved phenylalanine or tryptophan at the end, this CDR3 is likely a read error.

Libraries of naive CD8 T cells were generated from about 21,000 to 970,000 sorted cells, with 10%, 30% or 50% of the purified RNA used. On a BD FACSAria II, naive CD8 T cells were FACS-sorted as CD8+CD4-CCR7+CD45RA+ and collected into RLT Plus buffer. Roughly ten TCR copies' worth of Jurkat RNA were spiked into roughly 19,000-1,000,000 naive CD8 T cell samples to test detection sensitivity. CD8 T cells were enriched with RosetteSep CD8+ T Cell Enrichment Cocktail and Ficoll-Paque, followed by ACK red cell lysis. The CDR3 length equals 16 residues, ends included. Solely the CDR3 DNA is kept, with 48 bases framed from the first base. CDR1 and CDR2 are read off the germline V gene (reference sequence) as DFQATT and SNEGSKA. Relative to germline, V is missing 0 bases and J is missing 0 bases, with 6 bases of the junction outside any gene match.

In this chain, TRBV20-1 is recombined with TRBJ2-7, with 9 bases matching TRBD2. The source material was naive CD8+ T cells from blood, with Jurkat cell RNA spiked in. What the cell subset or site label conveys for this sample: FACS-sorted CD8+CD4-CCR7+CD45RA+ naive T cells. The source of this sequence is a human donor in good health. Some libraries in this study had Jurkat cell RNA spiked in. At the DNA level, the sequence is TGCAGTGCTAGAGATCAGCCTAGCGGGAACTCCTACGAGCAGTACTAC. Translated, this is CSARDQPSGNSYEQYY.